A selection of T cell receptor beta chains follows, all from one sample in a study of OX40 agonist ivuxolimab in advanced cancers. Assay used: immunoSEQ multiplex PCR; TCRdb lists only in-frame clones, some missing. The top ten hold 58% of the sample, which has tens of thousands of clones, approximately 88% seen once. Here the sequenced sample was CD4+ or CD8+ T cells sorted from blood, taken in a trial of the OX40 agonist ivuxolimab. The source of these receptors is an adult with an advanced solid tumor such as melanoma, head and neck, liver or kidney cancer. CDR3s include the opening cysteine and the closing phenylalanine or tryptophan. The D gene is left open where the match is weak. Size is omitted from some rows. Given values are once, few, many or a class for expanded clones.

v_gene: TRBV7-9
abundance: -
j_gene: TRBJ2-1
d_gene: -
CDR3nt: TGTGCCAGCGGGGGCCCCTACAATGAGCAGTTCTTC
CDR3aa: CASGGPYNEQFF

v_gene: TRBV14
abundance: -
j_gene: TRBJ2-5
d_gene: -
CDR3nt: TGTGCCAGCAGTTTCGCCCGCACAGGACTGACAGAGACCCAGTACTTC
CDR3aa: CASSFARTGLTETQYF

v_gene: TRBV29-1
abundance: once
j_gene: TRBJ2-1
d_gene: -
CDR3nt: TGCAGCGTTGAGGTGAGCTACAATGAGCAGTTCTTC
CDR3aa: CSVEVSYNEQFF

v_gene: TRBV4-1
abundance: once
j_gene: TRBJ2-7
d_gene: -
CDR3nt: TGCGCCAGCAGCCAGACAAGCCTAAAGGCCTACGAGCAGTACTTC
CDR3aa: CASSQTSLKAYEQYF

v_gene: TRBV28
abundance: -
j_gene: TRBJ2-7
d_gene: -
CDR3nt: TGTGCCAGCAGTGCACATCGGAACTACGAGCAGTACTTC
CDR3aa: CASSAHRNYEQYF

v_gene: TRBV7-8
abundance: -
j_gene: TRBJ1-1
d_gene: -
CDR3nt: TGTGCCAGCAGCATCCAACTACCTTGGGACACTGAAGCTTTCTTT
CDR3aa: CASSIQLPWDTEAFF

v_gene: TRBV19
abundance: -
j_gene: TRBJ1-2
d_gene: -
CDR3nt: TGTGCCAGTTCGAACAGTCCTTATGGCTACACCTTC
CDR3aa: CASSNSPYGYTF

v_gene: TRBV5-8
abundance: -
j_gene: TRBJ2-3
d_gene: -
CDR3nt: TGTGCCAGCAGCTTGGGGGGGCTCACAGATACGCAGTATTTT
CDR3aa: CASSLGGLTDTQYF

v_gene: TRBV28
abundance: -
j_gene: TRBJ1-5
d_gene: -
CDR3nt: TGTGCCAGCAGACTCGGGGATTTTAGCAATCAGCCCCAGCATTTT
CDR3aa: CASRLGDFSNQPQHF

v_gene: TRBV4-1
abundance: -
j_gene: TRBJ2-3
d_gene: TRBD1
CDR3nt: TGCGCCAGCAGCCTCCAGACAGGGGGTGTGTTCGCAGATACGCAGTATTTT
CDR3aa: CASSLQTGGVFADTQYF

v_gene: TRBV27
abundance: -
j_gene: TRBJ2-7
d_gene: TRBD1
CDR3nt: TGTGCCAGCACCACGGACAGGGGGCGGGCCAACGAGCAGTACTTC
CDR3aa: CASTTDRGRANEQYF

v_gene: TRBV5-5
abundance: once
j_gene: TRBJ1-1
d_gene: -
CDR3nt: TGTGCCAGCAGCTTAGGTGTGAACACTGAAGCTTTCTTT
CDR3aa: CASSLGVNTEAFF

v_gene: TRBV29-1
abundance: -
j_gene: TRBJ2-1
d_gene: -
CDR3nt: TGCAGCGTTGGTCTCTTACTGGAGCAGTTCTTC
CDR3aa: CSVGLLLEQFF

v_gene: TRBV2
abundance: -
j_gene: TRBJ1-2
d_gene: -
CDR3nt: TGTGCCAGTCGCTGGGAGTACTATGGCTACACCTTC
CDR3aa: CASRWEYYGYTF

v_gene: TRBV4-1
abundance: -
j_gene: TRBJ2-1
d_gene: TRBD2
CDR3nt: TGCGCCAGCAGCCCACTAGCGGGGGGCTCCTACAATGAGCAGTTCTTC
CDR3aa: CASSPLAGGSYNEQFF